This entry concerns a single TCR beta chain. Antigen specificity is unknown. Amplification yielded TCR beta CDR3 regions, with RNA transcripts as the source. The TCR CDR3 first-round RT-PCR relied on the HTBI primer set. TCRdb passed the multiplex PCR reads through MiXCR, listing each CDR3 protein once. This table holds around 340,000 distinct CDR3 sequences, about 15% found once. This record belongs to a study of T cells in Graves' hyperthyroidism and ophthalmopathy. Regarding the study as a whole: Ophthalmopathy could be told apart from stable hyperthyroidism with a 13 V-J model.

The CDR3 spans 15 residues. Germline CDR1 reads GTSNPN; CDR2 reads SVGIG (reference sequence). V was pared by 2 bases and J by 7 bases, with 12 bases of the junction left unmatched. Graves' hyperthyroidism was deemed stable absent ophthalmopathy progression within 18 months. The sequence came from a woman aged 30 to 39 with Graves' hyperthyroidism. V and J are TRBV30 and TRBJ2-3; 7 bases line up with TRBD2. The source material was blood. CDR3 in DNA: TGTGCCTGGAGTATTCCCGGCGGGAGAGTGTATACGCAGTATTTT. Residues: CAWSIPGGRVYTQYF.